This T cell receptor beta chain was identified during a study of T cell repertoires in ileal Crohn's disease. As for time point: neoterminal ileum biopsy at postoperative endoscopy, about 6 months after surgery. V was pared by 2 bases and J by 8 bases, with 7 bases of the junction left unmatched. This CDR3 is built from 17 residues. CDR1 is SGDLS, CDR2 YYNGEE, per germline. Only in-frame clones appear in the TCRdb table, and some are missing; sequencing was by immunoSEQ multiplex PCR. Of over 10,000 clones listed, around 80% are singletons. The TCR comes from an adult with Crohn's disease. The chain is built from TRBV9 and TRBJ2-1; 16 positions match TRBD2. Sequenced material: ileal tissue. CDR3 residues: CASSVRPGLAGGDEQFF. The CDR3 nucleotides read TGTGCCAGCAGCGTGAGACCGGGACTAGCGGGGGGGGATGAGCAGTTCTTC.